The entry below describes one T cell receptor beta chain. With 60 Vbeta and 13 Jbeta primers, the PCR was carried out. Sequenced by immunoSEQ multiplex PCR; TCRdb stores in-frame clones only, minus some. The table includes 73,000 or so clones, roughly 73% detected once. The sample comes from a study of cytomegalovirus exposure and HLA in healthy donors. Trimming took 1 base from V and 8 from J; bases not matched to a gene: 5. In germline, CDR1 is SGHAT, CDR2 FQDESV (reference sequence). There are 14 residues in the CDR3. Material for sequencing was PBMCs. This TCR derives from a woman aged 40 to 50 in good health and CMV-seropositive. The rearrangement links TRBV11-1 to TRBJ1-2, with TRBD1 identical over 9 bases. The CDR3 protein is CASSLDWTGVGYTF. CDR3 sequence (DNA): TGTGCCAGCAGCTTAGATTGGACAGGGGTCGGCTACACCTTC.